This T cell receptor (beta chain) was identified in a study of human versus mouse CDR3 diversity and MHC coevolution. Background on the study: Samples had between about 0.6 x 10^7 and 1.6 x 10^7 valid reads.

The data were produced by immunoSEQ multiplex PCR, yet TCRdb's version contains in-frame clones alone and is incomplete. The data hold about 81,000 clones, with just over 90% observed a single time. Cells were CD45RO-negative CD62L-positive naive CD4 T cells sorted from PBMCs. Note on this clone: Its antigen is unidentified.

Study-level points and caveats: By iCHAO1, human TCR beta clonotypes numbered about 1.5 million, the most.

This clonotype was obtained from a person aged 30-69 years in good health. The source material was naive CD4+ T cells from blood. Subset meaning: CD45RO-negative CD62L-positive naive CD4 T cells.

CDR3 protein: CASSTPINGYTF. CDR3 nucleotide sequence: TGTGCCAGTAGTACCCCCATCAATGGCTACACCTTC. The chain joins TRBV19 to TRBJ1-2, with no clear D. CDR3 length: 12 amino acids. The germline V gene has CDR1 LNHDA and CDR2 SQIVND (reference sequence). With 4 bases removed from V and 6 bases from J, the gap between germline ends came to 9 bases.